The next 26 T cell receptor beta chains were all read from a single sample in a study of T cell changes during pregnancy in multiple sclerosis. Method: immunoSEQ multiplex PCR; TCRdb's copy keeps in-frame clones and lacks some. Here the sample spans some 70,000 clones, just over 90% being singletons. Sequenced material: peripheral blood, taken in the second trimester of pregnancy. These receptors all come from a female donor in good health, enrolled as a control in a pregnancy study.

The chain recombines TRBV7-9 with TRBJ2-7; 8 nucleotides align to TRBD1. Looked up from germline, CDR1 is SEHNR and CDR2 is FQNEAQ (reference sequence). The CDR3 is 13 amino acids. Trimming took 1 base from V and 6 from J; bases not matched to a gene: 2. DNA for the CDR3: TGTGCCAGCAGCTTAGGGACAGGGTCCGAGCAGTACTTC. It codes for CASSLGTGSEQYF.

This chain connects TRBV7-8 to TRBJ1-5; 10 bases agree with TRBD1. The germline V gene encodes CDR1 SGHVS and CDR2 FQNEAQ. The V segment lost 8 bases and the J segment 4 bases; nucleotides outside the gene matches: 2. The CDR3 length is 13 residues. Here the CDR3 reads CASSGQGNQPQHF. CDR3 sequence (DNA): TGTGCCAGCTCGGGACAGGGGAATCAGCCCCAGCATTTT.

The chain is built from TRBV4-1 and TRBJ1-1; 7 bases match TRBD1. The germline V gene has CDR1 MGHRA and CDR2 YSYEKL. This CDR3 comprises 14 residues. The J segment lost 7 bases and the V segment lost 4 bases, leaving 9 bases of the junction unmatched. The CDR3 DNA reads TGCGCCAGCAGCCCCGGACAGGTCTCCTATGAAGCTTTCTTT. It codes for CASSPGQVSYEAFF.

The gene calls are TRBV13 and TRBJ1-1; D not certain. Germline-derived CDR1 and CDR2 are PRHDT and FYEKMQ (reference sequence). This CDR3 contains 13 residues. Trimming pared 0 bases from V and 7 bases from J, leaving 9 bases between. CDR3 sequence: CASSLGSPGEAFF. The DNA for the CDR3 is TGTGCCAGCAGCTTAGGCAGCCCGGGTGAAGCTTTCTTT.

The chain is built from TRBV28 and TRBJ1-5; 11 nucleotides match TRBD1. CDR3 length: 15 amino acids. The V gene end was trimmed by 4 bases and the J gene end by 7 bases; junction bases not matched to a gene: 6. CDR1 and CDR2 from the germline V gene are MDHEN and SYDVKM. CDR3 coding DNA: TGTGCCAGCAGTTCCCCGGGACAGGGGGGACAGCCCCAGCATTTT. Translation: CASSSPGQGGQPQHF.

The chain recombines TRBV20-1 with TRBJ2-7; D is unresolved. The V gene's germline CDR1 is DFQATT and CDR2 SNEGSKA (reference sequence). The CDR3 runs 11 residues. Trimming took off 5 bases at V and 5 bases at J, with 10 bases between the two ends. DNA for the CDR3: TGCAGTGCTGATAGTGTGGACGAGCAGTACTTC. It is translated as CSADSVDEQYF.

The genes are TRBV2 and TRBJ2-2; TRBD1 matches at 7 bases. Germline V lookup: CDR1 SNHLY, CDR2 FYNNEI. With V trimmed by 4 bases and J by 1 base, 0 bases remained unmatched. The CDR3 extends over 14 amino acids. CDR3 bases: TGTGCCAGCAGTGGGACAGGGAACACCGGGGAGCTGTTTTTT. Translation: CASSGTGNTGELFF.

The V and J genes are TRBV4-3 and TRBJ2-7; D might be TRBD1 (6 bases). Germline V gene sequence: CDR1 LGHNA, CDR2 YSLEER. This CDR3 has 15 residues. With 1 base removed from V and 1 base from J, the gap between germline ends came to 11 bases. The CDR3 spells CASSQVLDRSYEQYF. In DNA form, the CDR3 reads TGCGCCAGCAGCCAAGTCTTGGACAGATCCTACGAGCAGTACTTC.

The chain links TRBV7-3 to TRBJ2-1; no clear D. Trimming took 2 bases from V and 0 from J, leaving 8 bases between them. CDR1 SGHTA and CDR2 FQGTGA come from the germline V gene. The CDR3 contains 15 residues. CDR3 nucleotides: TGTGCCAGCAGCTTAGGGCTAAGCTCCTACAATGAGCAGTTCTTC. It is translated as CASSLGLSSYNEQFF.

This rearrangement joins TRBV18 to TRBJ1-5; D gene uncertain. V was pared by 3 bases and J by 3 bases, with 6 bases between. The length of the CDR3 is 13 residues. CDR1 KGHSH and CDR2 LQKENI come from the germline V gene. CDR3 region: CASSPSYNQPQHF. The CDR3, as DNA: TGTGCCAGCTCACCCTCCTACAATCAGCCCCAGCATTTT.

The J gene is TRBJ2-2, the V gene TRBV11-3, with 13 bases matching TRBD2. The CDR3 sequence is 16 residues long. Per germline, CDR1 SGHNT and CDR2 YENEEA. Losses at the gene ends were 5 bases for V and 6 bases for J; bases not matched to a gene: 6. The CDR3 DNA follows: TGTGCCAGCAGCCCCCGGACTAGCGGGGGTGCCGGGGAGCTGTTTTTT. Translated: CASSPRTSGGAGELFF.

CDR3 bases: TGCGCCAGCAGCCCAAGAAGCGGGGCCGGGAATGAGCAGTTCTTC. Translated: CASSPRSGAGNEQFF. This chain connects TRBV4-1 to TRBJ2-1, with 7 bases lining up with TRBD2. CDR3 length: 15 residues. From germline, CDR1 is MGHRA and CDR2 YSYEKL. The J segment lost 7 bases and the V segment lost 4 bases, leaving 10 bases of the junction unmatched.

The genes are TRBV6-5 and TRBJ1-2; maybe TRBD1 (5 bases). The CDR3 is 13 amino acids. V lost 6 bases and J 7 bases, leaving 15 bases between the germline ends. Germline CDR1 MNHEY, CDR2 SVGAGI. The DNA for the CDR3 is TGTGCCAGCAGAAACCCACTGGGACTTGGCTACACCTTC. Its translation: CASRNPLGLGYTF.

This rearrangement joins TRBV7-3 to TRBJ1-1, with D unclear. CDR3 size: 13 residues. Trimming took 10 bases from V and 5 from J, leaving 17 bases between them. The germline gives CDR1 SGHTA, CDR2 FQGTGA. DNA for the CDR3: TGTGCCACCTCCTCCGGGATGGGTACTGAAGCTTTCTTT. This gives the protein CATSSGMGTEAFF. The full variable domain, rest sourced from reference TRBV7-3 and TRBJ1-1, is GAGVSQTPSNKVTEKGKYVELRCDPISGHTALYWYRQSLGQGPEFLIYFQGTGAADDSGLPNDRFFAVRPEGSVSTLKIQRTERGDSAVYLCATSSGMGTEAFFGQGTRLTVV.

The CDR3 DNA reads TGTGCCAGCACCGAAGGGACAGGGGGTCCGGGGAATGAGCAGTTCTTC. Translated: CASTEGTGGPGNEQFF. The gene calls are TRBV2 and TRBJ2-1, with 11 bases that match TRBD1. This CDR3 region has 16 residues. The junction had 12 bases not matched to a gene; V was cut back by 7 bases and J by 7 bases. CDR1 is SNHLY, CDR2 FYNNEI, per germline. Supplemented by reference TRBV2 and TRBJ2-1, the full variable domain reads EPEVTQTPSHQVTQMGQEVILRCVPISNHLYFYWYRQILGQKVEFLVSFYNNEISEKSEIFDDQFSVERPDGSNFTLKIRSTKLEDSAMYFCASTEGTGGPGNEQFFGPGTRLTVL.

The J gene is TRBJ2-7, the V gene TRBV7-9; 7 nucleotides line up with TRBD1. CDR3 size: 15 residues. CDR1 and CDR2 from the germline V gene are SEHNR and FQNEAQ (reference sequence). With V trimmed by 5 bases and J by 1 base, 8 bases remained unmatched. The CDR3 here is CASSLATGYSYEQYF. DNA of the CDR3: TGTGCCAGCAGCCTTGCGACAGGGTATTCCTACGAGCAGTACTTC.

The rearrangement joins TRBV29-1 to TRBJ1-2, with TRBD1 identical over 7 bases. The CDR3 sequence is 13 residues long. V lost 6 bases to trimming and J lost 1 base; unmatched junction nucleotides: 5. The germline V gene encodes CDR1 SQVTM and CDR2 ANQGSEA. Written as DNA, the CDR3 is TGCAGCGTCCTCGACAGGGATAACTATGGCTACACCTTC. Protein: CSVLDRDNYGYTF.

A single count supports this clone. The V call is TRBV29-1, the J call TRBJ1-1; weak D call: TRBD1 (5 bases). Germline V CDR1 and CDR2: SQVTM, ANQGSEA. This CDR3 is 14 amino acids long. Trimming pared 7 bases from V and 3 bases from J, leaving 18 bases between. The CDR3 DNA follows: TGCAGCGCGCCCTCGTGGGGCGGTTACACTGAAGCTTTCTTT. This gives the protein CSAPSWGGYTEAFF.

This clone has just one count. This chain joins TRBV2 and TRBJ2-5, with D maybe TRBD1 (6 bases). The V and J ends lost 1 base and 4 bases respectively, with 13 bases between them. The length of the CDR3 is 15 residues. Germline V CDR1 and CDR2: SNHLY, FYNNEI. The CDR3 bases are TGTGCCAGCAGTGAAGGTCCTGGGGGCGGAGAGACCCAGTACTTC. Translated: CASSEGPGGGETQYF.

The chain carries TRBV6-5 and TRBJ2-4, with 7 bases matching TRBD1. Germline V lookup: CDR1 MNHEY, CDR2 SVGAGI. The CDR3 has 16 residues. J gave up 3 bases and V 4 bases, and 9 bases lay outside the gene matches. For the CDR3, the DNA is TGTGCCAGCAGTTCACGACAGGGTCTTGACAAAAACATTCAGTACTTC. This encodes CASSSRQGLDKNIQYF.

The DNA for the CDR3 is TGTGCCATGGGACAGGGGGGAGGGCGGAACACTGAAGCTTTCTTT. Protein: CAMGQGGGRNTEAFF. The V gene is TRBV5-4, the J gene TRBJ1-1, with 11 bases matching TRBD1. The V gene's germline CDR1 is SGHNT and CDR2 YYREEE (reference sequence). With 9 bases clipped from V and 1 base from J, the junction kept 8 bases outside the gene matches. This CDR3 spans 15 amino acids. The full variable domain, its missing parts supplied by reference TRBV5-4 and TRBJ1-1, is ETGVTQSPTHLIKTRGQQVTLRCSSQSGHNTVSWYQQALGQGPQFIFQYYREEENGRGNFPPRFSGLQFPNYSSELNVNALELDDSALYLCAMGQGGGRNTEAFFGQGTRLTVV.

V and J are TRBV28 and TRBJ2-1; TRBD2 matches 8 bases. Losses at the gene ends were 6 bases for V and 1 base for J; bases not matched to a gene: 2. The germline gives CDR1 MDHEN, CDR2 SYDVKM. This CDR3 is built from 14 residues. The CDR3 region is CASSPGGSYNEQFF. The CDR3 DNA reads as TGTGCCAGCAGCCCGGGGGGGTCCTACAATGAGCAGTTCTTC.

The chain couples TRBV7-9 to TRBJ2-3, with D unclear. CDR3 length: 17 amino acids. Germline V CDR1 and CDR2: SEHNR, FQNEAQ (reference sequence). V was cut by 4 bases and J by 1 base, with 18 bases left in between. Here the CDR3 reads CASSYPLGLDGTDTQYF. CDR3 nucleotide sequence: TGTGCCAGCAGCTACCCCCTAGGCTTGGATGGCACAGATACGCAGTATTTT.

V usage is TRBV18 and J usage is TRBJ1-1; weak D call: TRBD1 (6 bases). Looked up from germline, CDR1 is KGHSH and CDR2 is LQKENI. The V end was cut by 3 bases, the J end by 2 bases, with 16 bases between. There are 16 residues in the CDR3. The CDR3 protein is CASSPPGAAFNTEAFF. CDR3 coding DNA: TGTGCCAGCTCACCCCCAGGGGCCGCCTTTAACACTGAAGCTTTCTTT. Full variable domain (outside the CDR3, taken from reference TRBV18 and TRBJ1-1): NAGVMQNPRHLVRRRGQEARLRCSPMKGHSHVYWYRQLPEEGLKFMVYLQKENIIDESGMPKERFSAEFPKEGPSILRIQQVVRGDSAAYFCASSPPGAAFNTEAFFGQGTRLTVV.

This clone appeared a few times. CDR3 loop: CASSATGLGGNGYTF. The CDR3 bases are TGTGCCAGCAGCGCTACAGGGTTGGGGGGGAATGGCTACACCTTC. V and J are TRBV9 and TRBJ1-2, with D perhaps TRBD1 (6 bases). From germline, CDR1 is SGDLS and CDR2 YYNGEE. V was trimmed by 3 bases and J by 6 bases, leaving 18 bases between them. CDR3 length equals 15 residues.

This clone was recorded once. The rearrangement uses TRBV6-5 and TRBJ2-1; no clear D. V lost 5 bases, J lost 8 bases, and 10 bases lay in between. The CDR3 runs 12 residues. The germline gives CDR1 MNHEY, CDR2 SVGAGI. The CDR3 DNA is TGTGCCAGCAGTCCTACGGGTTATGAGCAGTTCTTC. Protein: CASSPTGYEQFF.